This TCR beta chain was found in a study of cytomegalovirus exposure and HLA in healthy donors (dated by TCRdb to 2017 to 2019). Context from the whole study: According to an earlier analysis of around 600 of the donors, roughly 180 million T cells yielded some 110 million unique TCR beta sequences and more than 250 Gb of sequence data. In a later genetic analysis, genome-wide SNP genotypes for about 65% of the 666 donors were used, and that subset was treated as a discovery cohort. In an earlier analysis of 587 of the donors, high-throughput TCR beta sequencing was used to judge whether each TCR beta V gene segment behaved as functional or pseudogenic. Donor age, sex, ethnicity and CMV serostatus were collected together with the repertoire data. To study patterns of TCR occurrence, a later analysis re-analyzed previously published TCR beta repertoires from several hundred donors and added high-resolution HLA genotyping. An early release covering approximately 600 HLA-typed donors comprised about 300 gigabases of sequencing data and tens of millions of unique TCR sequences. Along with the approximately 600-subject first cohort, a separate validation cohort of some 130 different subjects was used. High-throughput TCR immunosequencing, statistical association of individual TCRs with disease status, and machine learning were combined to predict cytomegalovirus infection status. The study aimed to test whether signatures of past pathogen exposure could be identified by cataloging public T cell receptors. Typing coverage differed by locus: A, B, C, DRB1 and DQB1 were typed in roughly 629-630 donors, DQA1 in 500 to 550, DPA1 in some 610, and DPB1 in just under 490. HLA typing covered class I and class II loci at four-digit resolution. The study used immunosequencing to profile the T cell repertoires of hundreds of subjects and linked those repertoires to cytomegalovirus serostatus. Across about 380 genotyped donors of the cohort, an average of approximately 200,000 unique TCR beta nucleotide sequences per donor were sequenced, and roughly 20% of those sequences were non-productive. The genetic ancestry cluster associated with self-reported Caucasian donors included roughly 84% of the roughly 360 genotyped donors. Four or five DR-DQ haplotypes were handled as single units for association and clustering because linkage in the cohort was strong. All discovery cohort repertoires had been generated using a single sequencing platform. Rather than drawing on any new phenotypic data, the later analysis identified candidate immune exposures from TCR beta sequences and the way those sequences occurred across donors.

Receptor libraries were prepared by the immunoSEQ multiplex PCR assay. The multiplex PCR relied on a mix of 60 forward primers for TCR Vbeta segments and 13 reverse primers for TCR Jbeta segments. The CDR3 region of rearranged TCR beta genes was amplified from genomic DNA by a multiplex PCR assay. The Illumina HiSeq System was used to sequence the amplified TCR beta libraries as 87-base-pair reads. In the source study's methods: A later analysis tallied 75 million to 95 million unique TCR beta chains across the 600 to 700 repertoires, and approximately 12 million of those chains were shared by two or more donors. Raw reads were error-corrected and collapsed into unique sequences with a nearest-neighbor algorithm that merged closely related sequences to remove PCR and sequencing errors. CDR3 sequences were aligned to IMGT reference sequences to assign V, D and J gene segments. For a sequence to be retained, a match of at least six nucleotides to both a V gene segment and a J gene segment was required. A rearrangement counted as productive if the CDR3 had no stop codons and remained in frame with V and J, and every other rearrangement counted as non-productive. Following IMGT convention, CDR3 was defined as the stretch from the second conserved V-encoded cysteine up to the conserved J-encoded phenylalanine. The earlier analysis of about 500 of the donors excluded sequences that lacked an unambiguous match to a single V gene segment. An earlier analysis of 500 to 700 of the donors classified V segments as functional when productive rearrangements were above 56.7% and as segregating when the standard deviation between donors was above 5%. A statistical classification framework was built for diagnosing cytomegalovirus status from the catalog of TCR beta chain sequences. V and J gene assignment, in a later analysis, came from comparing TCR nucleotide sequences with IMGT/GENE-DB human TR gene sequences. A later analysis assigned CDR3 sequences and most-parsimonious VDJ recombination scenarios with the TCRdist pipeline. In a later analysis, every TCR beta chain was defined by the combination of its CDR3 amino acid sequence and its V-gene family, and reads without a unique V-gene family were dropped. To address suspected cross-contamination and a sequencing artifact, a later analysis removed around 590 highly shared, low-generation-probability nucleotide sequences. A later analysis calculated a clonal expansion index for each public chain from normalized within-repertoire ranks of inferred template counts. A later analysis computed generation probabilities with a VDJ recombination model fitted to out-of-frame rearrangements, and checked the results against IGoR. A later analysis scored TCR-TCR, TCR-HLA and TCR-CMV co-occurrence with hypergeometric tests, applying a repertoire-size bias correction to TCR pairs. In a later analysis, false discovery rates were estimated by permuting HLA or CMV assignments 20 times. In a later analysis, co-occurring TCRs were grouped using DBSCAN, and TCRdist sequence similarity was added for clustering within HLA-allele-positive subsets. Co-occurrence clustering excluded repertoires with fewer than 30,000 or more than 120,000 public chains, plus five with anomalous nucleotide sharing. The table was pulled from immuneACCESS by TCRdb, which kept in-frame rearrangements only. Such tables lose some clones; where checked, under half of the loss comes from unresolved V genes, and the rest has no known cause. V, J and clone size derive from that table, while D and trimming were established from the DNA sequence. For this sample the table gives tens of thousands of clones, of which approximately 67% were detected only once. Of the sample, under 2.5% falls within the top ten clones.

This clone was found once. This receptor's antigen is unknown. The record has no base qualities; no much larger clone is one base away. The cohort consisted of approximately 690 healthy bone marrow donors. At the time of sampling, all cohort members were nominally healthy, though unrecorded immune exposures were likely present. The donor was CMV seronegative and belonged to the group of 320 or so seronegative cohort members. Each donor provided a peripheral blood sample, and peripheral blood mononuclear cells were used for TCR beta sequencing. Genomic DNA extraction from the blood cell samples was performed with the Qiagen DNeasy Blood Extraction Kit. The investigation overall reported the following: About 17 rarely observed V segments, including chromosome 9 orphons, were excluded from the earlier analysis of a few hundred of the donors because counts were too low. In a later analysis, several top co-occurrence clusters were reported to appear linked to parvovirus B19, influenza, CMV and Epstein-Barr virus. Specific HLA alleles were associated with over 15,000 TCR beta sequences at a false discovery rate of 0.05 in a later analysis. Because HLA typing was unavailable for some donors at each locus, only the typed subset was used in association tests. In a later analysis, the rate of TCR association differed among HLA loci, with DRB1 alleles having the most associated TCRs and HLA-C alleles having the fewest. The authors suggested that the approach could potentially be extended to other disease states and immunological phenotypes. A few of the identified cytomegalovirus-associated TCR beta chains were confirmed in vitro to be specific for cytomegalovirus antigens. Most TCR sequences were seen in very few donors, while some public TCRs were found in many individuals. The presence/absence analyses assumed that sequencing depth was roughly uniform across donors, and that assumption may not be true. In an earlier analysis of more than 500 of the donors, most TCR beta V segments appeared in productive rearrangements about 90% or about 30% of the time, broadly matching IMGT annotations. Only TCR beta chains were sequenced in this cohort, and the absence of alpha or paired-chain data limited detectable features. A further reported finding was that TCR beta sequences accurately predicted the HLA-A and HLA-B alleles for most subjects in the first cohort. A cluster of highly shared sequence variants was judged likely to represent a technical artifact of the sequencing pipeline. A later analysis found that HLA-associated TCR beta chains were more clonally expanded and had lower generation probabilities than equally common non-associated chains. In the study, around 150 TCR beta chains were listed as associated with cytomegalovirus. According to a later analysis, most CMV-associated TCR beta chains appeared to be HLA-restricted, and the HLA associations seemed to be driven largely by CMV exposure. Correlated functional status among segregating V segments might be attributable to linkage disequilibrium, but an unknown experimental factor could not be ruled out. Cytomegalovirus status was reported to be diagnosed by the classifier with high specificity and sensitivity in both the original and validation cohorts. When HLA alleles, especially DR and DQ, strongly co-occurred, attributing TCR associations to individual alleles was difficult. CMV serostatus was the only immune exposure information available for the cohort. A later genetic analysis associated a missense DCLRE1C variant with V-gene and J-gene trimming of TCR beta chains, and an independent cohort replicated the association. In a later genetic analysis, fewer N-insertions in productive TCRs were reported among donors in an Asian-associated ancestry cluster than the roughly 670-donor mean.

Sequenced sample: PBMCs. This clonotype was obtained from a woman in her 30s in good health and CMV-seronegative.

The nucleotides read TGTGCCAGCAGCCGAGGACAGCCGAACACTGAAGCTTTCTTT. Its amino acids are CASSRGQPNTEAFF. This chain is built from TRBV7-9 and TRBJ1-1; TRBD1 is a possible D gene, resting on 6 matching bases. V is pared back by 5 bases and J by 1 base, with 11 bases lying between the germline termini. The cysteine opens and the phenylalanine closes a CDR3 of 14 amino acids. Of all the DNA, just the CDR3 is kept, 42 bases in frame from base 1. Via the germline V gene (reference sequence), CDR1 is SEHNR and CDR2 FQNEAQ.